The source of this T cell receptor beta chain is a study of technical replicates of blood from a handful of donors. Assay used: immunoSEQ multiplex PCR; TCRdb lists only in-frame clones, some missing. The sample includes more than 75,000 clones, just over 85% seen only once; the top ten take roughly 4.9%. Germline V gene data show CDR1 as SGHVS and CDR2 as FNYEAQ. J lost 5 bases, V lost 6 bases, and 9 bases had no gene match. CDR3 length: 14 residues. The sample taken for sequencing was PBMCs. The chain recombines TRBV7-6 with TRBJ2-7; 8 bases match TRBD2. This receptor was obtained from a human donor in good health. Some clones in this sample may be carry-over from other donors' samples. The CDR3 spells CASSDSGLVNEQYF. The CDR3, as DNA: TGTGCCAGCAGTGATTCGGGACTAGTGAACGAGCAGTACTTC.